Listed below are T cell receptor beta chains from one sample, sequenced in a study of cytomegalovirus exposure and HLA in healthy donors. The repertoire was sequenced with immunoSEQ multiplex PCR; TCRdb's copy has only in-frame clones and lacks some. The profile shows fewer than 400,000 clones, 86% of them singletons. Specimen: PBMCs. All receptors come from a woman younger than 35 in good health and CMV-seronegative. The CDR3 runs from the conserved cysteine through the conserved F or W.

v_gene	j_gene	CDR3aa
TRBV9	TRBJ2-5	CASSAGLAQQETQYF
TRBV6-5	TRBJ2-5	CASSYFGLAGFQTQYF
TRBV2	TRBJ2-7	CASRRQASADYEQYF
TRBV13	TRBJ1-1	CASSPGQGYTEAFF
TRBV7-2	TRBJ2-2	CASSLALVAGELFF
TRBV5-1	TRBJ2-7	CASADPGRGNEQYF
TRBV4-1	TRBJ2-1	CASRQAQRESSYNEQFF
TRBV27	TRBJ2-1	CASSAGGTGEQFF
TRBV5-1	TRBJ2-7	CASSRPTGASYEQYF
TRBV9	TRBJ1-2	CASSPGTGESYGYTF
TRBV10-3	TRBJ2-7	CAISDGGYEQYF
TRBV7-3	TRBJ2-7	CASRPPGQGNEQYF
TRBV29-1	TRBJ2-7	CSVSDSLEQYF
TRBV7-2	TRBJ2-7	CASSYRDTSSYEQYF
TRBV5-1	TRBJ2-1	CASSLALAGSYNEQFF
TRBV29-1	TRBJ2-2	CSVATGAWSTGELFF
TRBV5-8	TRBJ2-7	CASSRPGQGWVEQYF
TRBV5-1	TRBJ2-1	CASSTRITSGSVYNEQFF
TRBV10-1	TRBJ2-7	CASSERGSSYEQYF
TRBV6-6	TRBJ1-1	CASRPGQGSVNTEAFF
TRBV6-5	TRBJ1-3	CASRWASGNTIYF
TRBV4-2	TRBJ2-7	CASSPQGRDRGYEQYF
TRBV27	TRBJ2-1	CATSRDRGYGEQFF
TRBV30	TRBJ2-3	CAWSQRRPDTQYF
TRBV11-3	TRBJ2-1	CASSRRGGHNEQFF
TRBV10-2	TRBJ2-1	CASSEPPGQGAAHEQFF
TRBV18	TRBJ1-1	CASSEDRGHTEAFF
TRBV5-4	TRBJ2-3	CASSLAAGRNTDTQYF
TRBV29-1	TRBJ2-1	CSVVVSGRSSSYNEQFF
TRBV4-1	TRBJ2-1	CASSQDLTSGSHNEQFF
TRBV9	TRBJ2-1	CASSASGSVSDEQFF
TRBV27	TRBJ2-2	CASSVTGTENTGELFF
TRBV7-2	TRBJ1-1	CASSLAGGILEAFF
TRBV6-1	TRBJ1-2	CASSEQQGNYGYTF
TRBV18	TRBJ2-7	CASSPPRGPDTYEQYF
TRBV4-3	TRBJ2-3	CASSPDRAHTDTQYF
TRBV7-2	TRBJ2-5	CASSSRDRRETQYF
TRBV7-6	TRBJ2-2	CASSLENSELSGELFF
TRBV18	TRBJ1-1	CASSPQTDMNTEAFF
TRBV30	TRBJ2-1	CAWSTPAGEQFF
TRBV7-2	TRBJ2-5	CASSLTAGQETQYF
TRBV5-1	TRBJ2-3	CASSLEGGPDTQYF
TRBV28	TRBJ1-5	CASSNSRLDRVGNQPQHF
TRBV9	TRBJ1-1	CASSVLGGTEAFF
TRBV5-8	TRBJ1-4	CASSSSLATNEKLFF
TRBV9	TRBJ2-3	CASSIGTGSADTQYF
TRBV6-1	TRBJ2-7	CASTPNRGLGGEQYF